Below, 32 T cell receptor beta chains from the same sample are listed, as sequenced in a study of blood T cell repertoires in COVID-19 (dated by TCRdb to 2018 to 2020). The method was the immunoSEQ multiplex PCR assay. TCRdb retrieved this table from immuneACCESS and kept in-frame rearrangements only. Not all clones are present; in checked studies, unresolved V genes account for under half, and no reason is known for the remainder. The sample data list hundreds of thousands of clones, and around 90% of these were observed just once. The ten largest clones add up to around 1% of the sample. Sample: PBMCs or T cells enriched from blood (not recorded which). The source is a woman aged 25 to 45 who had recovered from COVID-19.

Remarks on this clone: The junction and the germline gene differ at one end; a read error may be behind it. The chain combines TRBV6-5 with TRBJ2-7; tentatively, D is TRBD2 (6 bases). The CDR3 is 13 amino acids. The germline V gene encodes CDR1 MNHEY and CDR2 SVGAGI. The CDR3 spells CASSPGRLGGPFF. The CDR3, as DNA: TGTGCCAGCAGCCCCGGGAGATTGGGGGGACCCTTCTTC.

V usage is TRBV28 and J usage is TRBJ1-2, with TRBD1 as a possible D gene (5 bases). From germline, CDR1 is MDHEN and CDR2 SYDVKM. The CDR3 is made up of 14 amino acids. V shed 5 bases and J shed 4 bases, with 14 bases lying between them. CDR3 amino acids: CASSLRGEIYGYTF. CDR3 nucleotide sequence: TGTGCCAGCAGTCTGCGGGGGGAAATCTATGGCTACACCTTC.

This chain links TRBV18 with TRBJ2-2; a possible D gene is TRBD2 (5 bases). The CDR3 is 17 residues long. V was pared by 3 bases and J by 5 bases, with 19 bases between. Germline CDR1 reads KGHSH; CDR2 reads LQKENI. CDR3 coding DNA: TGTGCCAGCTCACCCCTCTTCTTGGCGGGTACGACCGGGGAGCTGTTTTTT. Its protein product is CASSPLFLAGTTGELFF.

The CDR3 region is CASSFAGGNSPLHF. The CDR3 bases are TGTGCCAGCAGTTTTGCAGGGGGTAATTCACCCCTCCACTTT. The J gene is TRBJ1-6, the V gene TRBV27, with 7 bases fitting TRBD1. The trim removed 3 bases at V and 6 bases at J, leaving 2 bases unmatched. The germline V gene has CDR1 MNHEY and CDR2 SMNVEV (reference sequence). There are 14 residues in the CDR3.

V gene TRBV11-3 combines with J gene TRBJ2-1; 11 positions agree with TRBD2. This CDR3 spans 15 amino acids. Germline-derived CDR1 and CDR2 are SGHNT and YENEEA. After removal of 4 bases from V and 8 bases from J, the junction contained 7 bases not matched to a gene. DNA for the CDR3: TGTGCCAGCAGCTCACTAGCGGGGGAATGGGATGAGCAGTTCTTC. Translation: CASSSLAGEWDEQFF. The full variable domain, in which reference TRBV11-3 and TRBJ2-1 provide the parts outside the CDR3, is EAGVVQSPRYKIIEKKQPVAFWCNPISGHNTLYWYLQNLGQGPELLIRYENEEAVDDSQLPKDRFSAERLKGVDSTLKIQPAELGDSAVYLCASSSLAGEWDEQFFGPGTRLTVL.

The chain employs TRBV27 and TRBJ2-7; 7 bases are a match to TRBD1. Germline CDR1 MNHEY, CDR2 SMNVEV (reference sequence). This CDR3 spans 13 amino acids. The V gene end was trimmed by 5 bases and the J gene end by 3 bases; junction bases not matched to a gene: 4. The CDR3 loop reads CASSVTGIYEQYF. In DNA form, the CDR3 reads TGTGCCAGCAGTGTGACAGGGATCTACGAGCAGTACTTC.

V usage is TRBV10-3 and J usage is TRBJ1-4; tentative D call: TRBD1 (6 bases). This CDR3 has 13 amino acids. Between the trimmed V and J ends, which lost 10 bases and 5 bases, there was a span of 14 bases. CDR1 is ENHRY, CDR2 SYGVKD, per germline. CDR3 nucleotide sequence: TGTGCCACCAAAGACAGGAGAAATGAAAAACTGTTTTTT. It encodes CATKDRRNEKLFF.

V is TRBV29-1 and J is TRBJ2-3; 12 nucleotides agree with TRBD2. The germline V gene has CDR1 SQVTM and CDR2 ANQGSEA. CDR3 length equals 15 residues. V gave up 3 bases and J gave up 0 bases; unmatched junction bases: 1. CDR3 sequence: CSVDGTSGSTDTQYF. In DNA, the CDR3 is TGCAGCGTTGATGGGACTAGCGGGAGCACAGATACGCAGTATTTT.

The rearrangement uses TRBV21-1 and TRBJ1-5; TRBD1 is taken as the D call from the table, unchecked against the DNA. TRBV21-1 is shown as a pseudogene. The CDR3 is made up of 19 amino acids. The CDR3 loop is CASSKNPLGQPYSNQPQHF. Written as DNA, the CDR3 is TGTGCCAGCAGCAAAAACCCCCTAGGACAGCCTTATAGCAATCAGCCCCAGCATTTT.

This rearrangement joins TRBV4-1 to TRBJ1-5, with D perhaps matching TRBD1 (5 bases). The CDR3 is 15 amino acids. Germline assignment: CDR1 MGHRA and CDR2 YSYEKL. V gave up 3 bases and J gave up 4 bases, with 13 bases separating them. DNA for the CDR3: TGCGCCAGCAGCCATGGGGCAGGAGGGAATCAGCCCCAGCATTTT. It is translated as CASSHGAGGNQPQHF.

V and J are TRBV6-1 and TRBJ1-2, with a possible D match to TRBD1 (6 bases). Germline V gene lookup returns CDR1 MNHNS and CDR2 SASEGT. This CDR3 comprises 16 residues. V was cut by 2 bases and J by 1 base, with 14 bases left in between. The CDR3 coding sequence is TGTGCCAGCAGTGAACGGAGGGGGGGGGATAACTATGGCTACACCTTC. This translates into CASSERRGGDNYGYTF.

This clone was detected once. The chain is built from TRBV4-1 and TRBJ1-1; a possible D gene is TRBD1 (6 bases). The CDR3 is 16 residues long. The V gene lost 0 bases and the J gene lost 0 bases, with 11 bases spanning the gap. Germline V lookup: CDR1 MGHRA, CDR2 YSYEKL. Here the CDR3 DNA reads TGCGCCAGCAGCCAAGATGTAACAGGGCTGAACACTGAAGCTTTCTTT. As protein: CASSQDVTGLNTEAFF.

The rearrangement links TRBV7-9 to TRBJ2-7; 8 bases fit TRBD1. The CDR3 sequence is 15 residues long. CDR1 is SEHNR and CDR2 is FQNEAQ in the germline V gene (reference sequence). The V gene end was trimmed by 1 base and the J gene end by 5 bases; junction bases not matched to a gene: 7. CDR3 in amino acids: CASSLEKAGGDEQYF. The CDR3 DNA is TGTGCCAGCAGCTTAGAGAAAGCAGGGGGCGACGAGCAGTACTTC.

This chain connects TRBV27 to TRBJ2-1, with D tentatively TRBD1 (5 bases). V was shortened by 6 bases and J by 2 bases, with 14 bases between the two germline ends. Germline CDR1 reads MNHEY; CDR2 reads SMNVEV (reference sequence). The CDR3 is 15 residues long. DNA for the CDR3: TGTGCCAGCAGAAGACAGTACGACACCTACAATGAGCAGTTCTTC. Amino acids: CASRRQYDTYNEQFF.

This rearrangement joins TRBV29-1 to TRBJ2-2, with unresolved D. The CDR3 is made up of 13 amino acids. V gave up 6 bases and J gave up 2 bases, with 10 bases separating them. Germline V gene lookup returns CDR1 SQVTM and CDR2 ANQGSEA. The DNA for the CDR3 is TGCAGCGTCTCCAGGCGAAACACCGGGGAGCTGTTTTTT. Protein: CSVSRRNTGELFF.

J is TRBJ1-3 and V is TRBV7-3; D call uncertain. This CDR3 region has 14 residues. The V and J ends lost 3 bases and 4 bases respectively, with 10 bases between them. The V gene's germline CDR1 is SGHTA and CDR2 FQGTGA. CDR3 sequence reads: CASSLAGGGNTIYF. The CDR3 DNA reads as TGTGCCAGCAGCTTGGCTGGAGGGGGAAACACCATATATTTT. The variable domain in full, completed from reference TRBV7-3 and TRBJ1-3, reads GAGVSQTPSNKVTEKGKYVELRCDPISGHTALYWYRQSLGQGPEFLIYFQGTGAADDSGLPNDRFFAVRPEGSVSTLKIQRTERGDSAVYLCASSLAGGGNTIYFGEGSWLTVV.

The chain is built from TRBV28 and TRBJ2-7; 10 bases are a match to TRBD2. CDR1 and CDR2 (germline): MDHEN, SYDVKM. Losses at the gene ends were 2 bases for V and 7 bases for J; bases not matched to a gene: 11. This CDR3 is 16 amino acids long. CDR3: CASSLGAGGPLREQYF. CDR3 nucleotide sequence: TGTGCCAGCAGTTTAGGAGCGGGGGGGCCGTTGAGGGAGCAGTACTTC.

The chain links TRBV25-1 to TRBJ2-5; D gene uncertain. Deletions cut 1 base from V and 1 base from J, with 4 bases between. This CDR3 is 13 amino acids long. In germline, CDR1 is MGHDK, CDR2 SYGVNS. CDR3 protein: CASSEWAQETQYF. CDR3 nucleotides: TGTGCCAGCAGTGAATGGGCCCAAGAGACCCAGTACTTC.

CDR3 nucleotides: TGCGCCAGCAGCAACCGGGGACAGCGGAACACTGAAGCTTTCTTT. As protein: CASSNRGQRNTEAFF. The V gene is TRBV5-1, the J gene TRBJ1-1; TRBD1 matches at 7 bases. Germline lookup yields CDR1 SGHRS and CDR2 YFSETQ. With 4 bases clipped from V and 1 base from J, the junction kept 7 bases outside the gene matches. The CDR3 is 15 amino acids.

The rearrangement uses TRBV29-1 and TRBJ1-5; D is possibly TRBD1 (5 bases). Trimming stripped 1 base from V and 6 bases from J, with 10 bases between. The germline CDR1 and CDR2 sequences are SQVTM and ANQGSEA. The CDR3 spans 13 residues. CDR3 sequence (DNA): TGCAGCGTTGAAGGTCGGGGGGGTCAGCCCCAGCATTTT. This translates into CSVEGRGGQPQHF. The full variable domain, completed using reference TRBV29-1 and TRBJ1-5, is SAVISQKPSRDICQRGTSLTIQCQVDSQVTMMFWYRQQPGQSLTLIATANQGSEATYESGFVIDKFPISRPNLTFSTLTVSNMSPEDSSIYLCSVEGRGGQPQHFGDGTRLSIL.

This clone was seen only once. The rearrangement uses TRBV10-3 and TRBJ2-7, with 9 positions matching TRBD1. This CDR3 region has 15 residues. The germline gives CDR1 ENHRY, CDR2 SYGVKD. Losses at the gene ends were 6 bases for V and 2 bases for J; bases not matched to a gene: 8. CDR3 protein: CAIREQDRGTYEQYF. Here the CDR3 DNA reads TGTGCCATCAGGGAACAGGACAGGGGTACCTACGAGCAGTACTTC.

The chain joins TRBV27 to TRBJ2-3, with D tentatively TRBD1 (5 bases). The germline V gene has CDR1 MNHEY and CDR2 SMNVEV (reference sequence). The CDR3 spans 16 residues. The ends were cut back, 3 bases at V and 0 bases at J, with 13 bases in the middle. CDR3 coding DNA: TGTGCCAGCAGTTTGATCTCGACAGCTAGCACAGATACGCAGTATTTT. Translated, it gives CASSLISTASTDTQYF.

Points on this clone: The sample has other DNA sequences that encode this CDR3 too. J is TRBJ1-3 and V is TRBV6-5; D is perhaps TRBD1 (6 bases). The germline CDR1 and CDR2 sequences are MNHEY and SVGAGI. V was pared by 0 bases and J by 2 bases, with 8 bases between. CDR3 length: 15 residues. The DNA for the CDR3 is TGTGCCAGCAGTTACTCAACAGGGACTGGAAACACCATATATTTT. Its protein product is CASSYSTGTGNTIYF.

The CDR3 is CASSQGTVGYNEQFF. In DNA form, the CDR3 reads TGTGCCAGCAGCCAGGGGACGGTCGGCTACAATGAGCAGTTCTTC. The V gene is TRBV7-9, the J gene TRBJ2-1, with D possibly being TRBD1 (6 bases). Germline values: CDR1 SEHNR, CDR2 FQNEAQ (reference sequence). Trimming removed 5 bases at V and 3 bases at J, with 14 bases between. The CDR3 is 15 residues long.

V usage is TRBV13 and J usage is TRBJ1-5; D gene unclear. CDR3 size: 13 residues. Germline-derived CDR1 and CDR2 are PRHDT and FYEKMQ (reference sequence). Trimming pared 4 bases from V and 4 bases from J, leaving 8 bases between. CDR3 DNA sequence: TGTGCCAGCAGCTCGGGTGGTAATCAGCCCCAGCATTTT. Its translation: CASSSGGNQPQHF.

The chain recombines TRBV28 with TRBJ1-5; 7 positions agree with TRBD1. The CDR3 runs 16 residues. CDR1 is MDHEN, CDR2 SYDVKM, per germline. Germline trimming cut 2 bases from V and 7 bases from J; bases unmatched to any gene: 11. The CDR3 nucleotides are TGTGCCAGCAGTTTAGTTATAGGGGGCGGGGACCAGCCCCAGCATTTT. Translation: CASSLVIGGGDQPQHF.

The chain links TRBV24-1 to TRBJ1-5; the D is unclear. This CDR3 is built from 17 residues. Per germline, CDR1 KGHDR and CDR2 SFDVKD. Trimming removed 12 bases at V and 4 bases at J, with 27 bases between. CDR3 in DNA: TGTGCCCCCCTAGCCGCCAGCCCGAAAGGGTTAAATCAGCCCCAGCATTTT. The encoded protein is CAPLAASPKGLNQPQHF.

This clone was observed once. The V call is TRBV27, the J call TRBJ1-4; the match to TRBD1 covers 8 bases. The CDR3 is 14 amino acids. Per the germline V gene, CDR1 is MNHEY and CDR2 is SMNVEV (reference sequence). Trimming cost V 3 bases and J 7 bases; bases outside gene matches: 4. In DNA form, the CDR3 reads TGTGCCAGCAGTTTTGACAGGGGCGGTGAAAAACTGTTTTTT. Amino acid sequence: CASSFDRGGEKLFF.

The chain uses TRBV27 and TRBJ2-3; 9 positions match TRBD1. This CDR3 spans 17 amino acids. Germline CDR1 reads MNHEY; CDR2 reads SMNVEV (reference sequence). V was pared by 5 bases and J by 6 bases, with 15 bases of the junction left unmatched. The chain's CDR3 is CASSPLTGTGLWDTQYF. DNA of the CDR3: TGTGCCAGCAGTCCCCTTACGGGGACAGGGTTGTGGGATACGCAGTATTTT.

This clone was seen a few times. CDR3 coding DNA: TGCGCCAGCAGCCTGACCTTCGGGGGGCGCTATGGCTACACCTTC. Translating it yields CASSLTFGGRYGYTF. The chain combines TRBV4-1 with TRBJ1-2; possibly TRBD1 for D (6 bases). Trimming removed 4 bases at V and 4 bases at J, with 16 bases between. Germline V gene lookup returns CDR1 MGHRA and CDR2 YSYEKL. The CDR3 loop spans 15 amino acids.

The chain uses TRBV7-3 and TRBJ1-1, with TRBD1 as a possible D gene (5 bases). Deletions cut 0 bases from V and 1 base from J, with 9 bases between. Per the germline V gene, CDR1 is SGHTA and CDR2 is FQGTGA. The CDR3 has 15 amino acids. CDR3 DNA: TGTGCCAGCAGCTTAACAAGACAGCAGAACACTGAAGCTTTCTTT. This codes for CASSLTRQQNTEAFF.

This chain joins TRBV2 and TRBJ1-6, with 9 bases fitting TRBD1. V was clipped by 6 bases and J by 6 bases; unmatched bases: 0. Looked up from germline, CDR1 is SNHLY and CDR2 is FYNNEI. CDR3 length: 13 amino acids. For the CDR3, the DNA is TGTGCCAGCAGGGGACAGGGTAATTCACCCCTCCACTTT. Its protein product is CASRGQGNSPLHF.